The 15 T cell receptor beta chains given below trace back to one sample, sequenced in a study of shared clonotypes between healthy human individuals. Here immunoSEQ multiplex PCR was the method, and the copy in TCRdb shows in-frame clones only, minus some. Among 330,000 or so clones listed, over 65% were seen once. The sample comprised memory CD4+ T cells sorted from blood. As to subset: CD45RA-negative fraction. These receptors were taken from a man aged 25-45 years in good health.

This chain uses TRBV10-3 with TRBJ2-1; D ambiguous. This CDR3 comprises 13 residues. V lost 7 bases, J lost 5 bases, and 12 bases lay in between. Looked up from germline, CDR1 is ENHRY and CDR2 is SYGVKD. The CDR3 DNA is TGTGCCATCACCCAGAGAGGCGACAATGAGCAGTTCTTC. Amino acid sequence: CAITQRGDNEQFF.

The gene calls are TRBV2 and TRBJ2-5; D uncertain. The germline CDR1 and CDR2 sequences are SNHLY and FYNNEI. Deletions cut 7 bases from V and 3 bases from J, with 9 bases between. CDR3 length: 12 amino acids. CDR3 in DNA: TGTGCCAGCATAAGGCCAAAAGAGACCCAGTACTTC. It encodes CASIRPKETQYF.

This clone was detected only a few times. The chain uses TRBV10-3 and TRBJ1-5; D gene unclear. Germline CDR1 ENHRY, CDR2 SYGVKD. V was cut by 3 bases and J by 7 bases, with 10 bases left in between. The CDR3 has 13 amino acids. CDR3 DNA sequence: TGTGCCATCAGTGAAGGACTCGGGCAGCCCCAGCATTTT. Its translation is CAISEGLGQPQHF.

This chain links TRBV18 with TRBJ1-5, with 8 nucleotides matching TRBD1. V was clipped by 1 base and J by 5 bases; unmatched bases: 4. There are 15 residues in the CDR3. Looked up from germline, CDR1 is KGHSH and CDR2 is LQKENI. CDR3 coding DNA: TGTGCCAGCTCACCACTGAACAGGGGGGATCAGCCCCAGCATTTT. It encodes CASSPLNRGDQPQHF.

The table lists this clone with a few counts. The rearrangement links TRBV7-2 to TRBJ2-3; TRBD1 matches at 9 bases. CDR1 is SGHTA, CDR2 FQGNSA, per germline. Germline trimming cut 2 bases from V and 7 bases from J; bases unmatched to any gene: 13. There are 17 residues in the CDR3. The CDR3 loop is CASSLSRTGERTNTQYF. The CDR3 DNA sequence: TGTGCCAGCAGCTTAAGTCGGACAGGGGAGAGAACAAATACGCAGTATTTT.

The CDR3 DNA sequence: TGTGCCAGCAGCCAAGAGGTCAGCCAGGAGACCCAGTACTTC. Its translation is CASSQEVSQETQYF. This chain connects TRBV4-2 to TRBJ2-5; unclear D gene. The germline V and J ends were trimmed by 0 bases and 5 bases, with 10 bases remaining between them. The length of the CDR3 is 14 residues. The V gene's germline CDR1 is LGHNA and CDR2 YNFKEQ.

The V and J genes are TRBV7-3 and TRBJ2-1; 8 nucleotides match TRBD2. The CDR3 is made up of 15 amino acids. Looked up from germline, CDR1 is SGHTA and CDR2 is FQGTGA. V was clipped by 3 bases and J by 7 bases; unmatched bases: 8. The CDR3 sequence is CASSFTGRAVNEQFF. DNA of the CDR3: TGTGCCAGCAGCTTTACCGGGAGGGCCGTAAATGAGCAGTTCTTC.

The CDR3 coding sequence is TGTGCCAGCAGCTTAGGTAGAACCAATGAGCAGTTCTTC. The encoded protein is CASSLGRTNEQFF. The chain carries TRBV7-6 and TRBJ2-1; no firm D call. Trimming cost V 1 base and J 6 bases, with 7 bases left between them. CDR1 is SGHVS, CDR2 FNYEAQ, per germline. The CDR3 spans 13 residues.

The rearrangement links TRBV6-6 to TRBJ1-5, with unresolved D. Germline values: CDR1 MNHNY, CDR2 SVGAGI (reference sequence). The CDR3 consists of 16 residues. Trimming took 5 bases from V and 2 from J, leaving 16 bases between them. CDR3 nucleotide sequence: TGTGCCAGCAGTCAAGACCCCGTCGGGGGCAATCAGCCCCAGCATTTT. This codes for CASSQDPVGGNQPQHF.

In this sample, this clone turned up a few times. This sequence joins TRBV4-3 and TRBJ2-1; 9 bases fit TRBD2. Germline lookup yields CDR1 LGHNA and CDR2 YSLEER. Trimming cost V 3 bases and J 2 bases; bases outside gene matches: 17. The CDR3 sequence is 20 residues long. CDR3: CASSQRVGGRALAPYNEQFF. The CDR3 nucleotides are TGCGCCAGCAGCCAGAGAGTTGGCGGGAGGGCCTTGGCCCCCTACAATGAGCAGTTCTTC.

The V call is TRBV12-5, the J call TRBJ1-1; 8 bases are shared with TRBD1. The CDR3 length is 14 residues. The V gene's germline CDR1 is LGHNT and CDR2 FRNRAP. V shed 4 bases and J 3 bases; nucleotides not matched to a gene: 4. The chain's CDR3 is CASGWTGRDTEAFF. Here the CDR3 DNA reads TGTGCTAGTGGTTGGACAGGGAGGGACACTGAAGCTTTCTTT.

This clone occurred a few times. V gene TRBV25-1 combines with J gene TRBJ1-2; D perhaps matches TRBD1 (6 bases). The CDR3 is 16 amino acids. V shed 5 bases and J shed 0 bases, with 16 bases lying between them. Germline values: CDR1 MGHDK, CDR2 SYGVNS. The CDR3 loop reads CASSLTGTPANYGYTF. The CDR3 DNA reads TGTGCCAGCAGTTTAACCGGGACACCCGCTAACTATGGCTACACCTTC.

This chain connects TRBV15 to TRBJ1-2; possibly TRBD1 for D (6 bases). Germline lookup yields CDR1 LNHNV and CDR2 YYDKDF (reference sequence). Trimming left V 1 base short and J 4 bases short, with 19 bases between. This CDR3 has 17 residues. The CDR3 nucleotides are TGTGCCACCAGCAGAGGGGCCGGAGGGGGGACGGTCTATGGCTACACCTTC. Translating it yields CATSRGAGGGTVYGYTF. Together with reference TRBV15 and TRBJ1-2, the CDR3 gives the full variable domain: DAMVIQNPRYQVTQFGKPVTLSCSQTLNHNVMYWYQQKSSQAPKLLFHYYDKDFNNEADTPDNFQSRRPNTSFCFLDIRSPGLGDTAMYLCATSRGAGGGTVYGYTFGSGTRLTVV.

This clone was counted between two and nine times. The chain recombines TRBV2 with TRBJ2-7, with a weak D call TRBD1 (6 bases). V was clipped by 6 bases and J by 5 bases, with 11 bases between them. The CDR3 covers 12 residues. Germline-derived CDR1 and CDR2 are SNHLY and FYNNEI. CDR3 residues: CASRENRDEQYF. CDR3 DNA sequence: TGTGCCAGCAGGGAAAACAGGGACGAGCAGTACTTC. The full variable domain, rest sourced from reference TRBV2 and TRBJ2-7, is EPEVTQTPSHQVTQMGQEVILRCVPISNHLYFYWYRQILGQKVEFLVSFYNNEISEKSEIFDDQFSVERPDGSNFTLKIRSTKLEDSAMYFCASRENRDEQYFGPGTRLTVT.

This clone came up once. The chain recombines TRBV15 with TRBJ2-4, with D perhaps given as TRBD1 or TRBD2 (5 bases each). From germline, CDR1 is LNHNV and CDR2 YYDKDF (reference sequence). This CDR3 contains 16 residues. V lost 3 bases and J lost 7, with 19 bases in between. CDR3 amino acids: CATSRPDRDGWNIQYF. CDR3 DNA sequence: TGTGCCACCAGCAGGCCCGACCGGGACGGCTGGAACATTCAGTACTTC.